Following are 22 T cell receptor beta chains from one sample sequenced in a study of blood T cell repertoires in COVID-19. Assay: immunoSEQ multiplex PCR; the TCRdb copy retains only in-frame clones and omits some. The data contain roughly 280,000 clones, roughly 90% of them singletons. Input material: peripheral blood. These TCRs come from a woman between 45 and 60 years old who had recovered from COVID-19.

The rearrangement uses TRBV10-3 and TRBJ1-5, with 8 bases identical to TRBD1. The germline V gene has CDR1 ENHRY and CDR2 SYGVKD. V trimming: 10 bases; J trimming: 5 bases; junction bases outside the gene matches: 4. The CDR3 runs to 12 residues. Here the CDR3 DNA reads TGTGCCACCGGACAGGGTCATCAGCCCCAGCATTTT. Translation gives CATGQGHQPQHF.

The CDR3 nucleotides read TGTGCCAGCTCACCATCGCAGGCCCAGAACACTGAAGCTTTCTTT. Protein: CASSPSQAQNTEAFF. The V gene is TRBV18, the J gene TRBJ1-1; no clear D. The ends were cut back, 2 bases at V and 1 base at J, with 11 bases in the middle. This CDR3 is 15 amino acids long. Germline CDR1 reads KGHSH; CDR2 reads LQKENI.

The chain employs TRBV15 and TRBJ1-2, with 11 positions matching TRBD1. The CDR3 runs to 13 residues. The trim removed 5 bases at V and 14 bases at J, leaving 10 bases unmatched. Germline loops: CDR1 LNHNV, CDR2 YYDKDF (reference sequence). The CDR3, as DNA: TGTGCCACCAGCGGTCGGGACAGGGGGTCAGAAACCTTC. As protein: CATSGRDRGSETF. Variable domain in full (rest from reference TRBV15 and TRBJ1-2): DAMVIQNPRYQVTQFGKPVTLSCSQTLNHNVMYWYQQKSSQAPKLLFHYYDKDFNNEADTPDNFQSRRPNTSFCFLDIRSPGLGDTAMYLCATSGRDRGSETFGSGTRLTVV.

The chain employs TRBV5-1 and TRBJ1-1, with a weak D call TRBD1 (6 bases). The CDR3 consists of 13 residues. From germline, CDR1 is SGHRS and CDR2 YFSETQ. The ends were cut back, 2 bases at V and 8 bases at J, with 13 bases in the middle. CDR3 in DNA: TGCGCCAGCAGCTTCTTGGACAGTACGGAAGCTTTCTTT. Encoded protein: CASSFLDSTEAFF.

V usage is TRBV5-1 and J usage is TRBJ2-7; D is perhaps TRBD2 (6 bases). CDR3 size: 13 residues. V shed 4 bases and J shed 4 bases, with 12 bases lying between them. Looked up from germline, CDR1 is SGHRS and CDR2 is YFSETQ. The CDR3 here is CASSLRGNYEQYF. Here the CDR3 DNA reads TGCGCCAGCAGCCTCCGGGGGAATTACGAGCAGTACTTC.

The chain joins TRBV9 to TRBJ1-1, with a tentative D call TRBD1 (6 bases). From germline, CDR1 is SGDLS and CDR2 YYNGEE. The CDR3 is 15 residues long. V dropped 0 bases and J dropped 6 bases, with 15 bases sitting between them. In DNA, the CDR3 is TGTGCCAGCAGCGTAGGTCCAGGGGATGTCGCTGAAGCTTTCTTT. Translation gives CASSVGPGDVAEAFF. The entire variable domain, with the rest obtained from reference TRBV9 and TRBJ1-1, is as follows: DSGVTQTPKHLITATGQRVTLRCSPRSGDLSVYWYQQSLDQGLQFLIQYYNGEERAKGNILERFSAQQFPDLHSELNLSSLELGDSALYFCASSVGPGDVAEAFFGQGTRLTVV.

This clone was seen only once. The chain has TRBV30 and TRBJ1-1; D gene ambiguous. The CDR3 is 13 residues long. Germline V gene data show CDR1 as GTSNPN and CDR2 as SVGIG (reference sequence). V was shortened by 3 bases and J by 1 base, with 9 bases between the two germline ends. In nucleotides, the CDR3 is TGTGCCTGGAGCCCGCGGCGGAACACTGAAGCTTTCTTT. It codes for CAWSPRRNTEAFF.

The chain is built from TRBV4-1 and TRBJ1-2, with 9 bases matching TRBD1. This CDR3 comprises 15 residues. V trimming: 4 bases; J trimming: 7 bases; junction bases outside the gene matches: 10. Germline CDR1 is MGHRA and CDR2 is YSYEKL. CDR3 nucleotides: TGCGCCAGCAGCCGACCGGGACAGGGTTTGAGTGGCTACACCTTC. The encoded protein is CASSRPGQGLSGYTF.

This clone was counted once. The chain combines TRBV9 with TRBJ2-2; TRBD2 aligns across 9 bases. The trim removed 2 bases at V and 5 bases at J, leaving 7 bases unmatched. The CDR3 length is 16 residues. Per the germline V gene, CDR1 is SGDLS and CDR2 is YYNGEE. The CDR3 loop is CASSVGSGSGTGELFF. The CDR3 DNA sequence: TGTGCCAGCAGCGTGGGTAGCGGGAGTGGGACCGGGGAGCTGTTTTTT.

This clone was picked up a small number of times. V is TRBV5-8 and J is TRBJ2-1, with TRBD2 identical over 12 bases. The V gene's germline CDR1 is SGHTS and CDR2 YDEGEE. The CDR3 consists of 15 residues. V lost 0 bases to trimming and J lost 9 bases; unmatched junction nucleotides: 4. The CDR3 bases are TGTGCCAGCAGCTTGGGACTAGCGGGAGATGGTGAGCAGTTCTTC. This gives the protein CASSLGLAGDGEQFF.

This chain uses TRBV5-1 with TRBJ2-1; 13 bases agree with TRBD2. The CDR3 is 16 residues long. Germline V gene lookup returns CDR1 SGHRS and CDR2 YFSETQ. The V gene end was trimmed by 4 bases and the J gene end by 10 bases; junction bases not matched to a gene: 11. The CDR3 region has the DNA TGCGCCAGCAGCGGCACCGGGACTAGCGGGGCGGGGGAGCAGTTCTTC. It codes for CASSGTGTSGAGEQFF. Full variable domain (missing parts from reference TRBV5-1 and TRBJ2-1): KAGVTQTPRYLIKTRGQQVTLSCSPISGHRSVSWYQQTPGQGLQFLFEYFSETQRNKGNFPGRFSGRQFSNSRSEMNVSTLELGDSALYLCASSGTGTSGAGEQFFGPGTRLTVL.

The rearrangement links TRBV4-3 to TRBJ2-3, with 8 bases fitting TRBD2. V gave up 0 bases and J gave up 4 bases; unmatched junction bases: 12. This CDR3 comprises 18 residues. Germline V gene lookup returns CDR1 LGHNA and CDR2 YSLEER. CDR3 protein: CASSQELGSGGGADTQYF. The CDR3 DNA is TGCGCCAGCAGCCAAGAATTGGGCTCGGGAGGGGGTGCAGATACGCAGTATTTT.

V and J are TRBV3-1 (or the pseudogene TRBV3-2) and TRBJ1-6, with 8 bases lining up with TRBD1. CDR3 size: 14 residues. Unmatched junction bases numbered 11, after V lost 6 bases and J lost 13 bases. In germline, CDR1 is LGHDT, CDR2 YNNKEL (reference sequence). CDR3 sequence: CASRDGTGIPPLHF. CDR3 nucleotides: TGTGCCAGCAGGGATGGGACAGGTATTCCGCCCCTCCACTTT.

CDR3: CASRRLAGGFYNEQFF. CDR3 coding DNA: TGTGCCAGCAGACGACTAGCGGGAGGGTTCTACAATGAGCAGTTCTTC. The chain uses TRBV27 and TRBJ2-1; 14 bases map to TRBD2. Looked up from germline, CDR1 is MNHEY and CDR2 is SMNVEV (reference sequence). The ends lost 6 bases at V and 3 bases at J; junction bases unmatched: 4. The CDR3 sequence is 16 residues long.

As for this clone: A read error may produce the germline difference seen at one junction end. The gene calls are TRBV6-5 and TRBJ1-5; D gene unclear. Germline assignment: CDR1 MNHEY and CDR2 SVGAGI. The CDR3 runs to 12 residues. Here the CDR3 DNA reads TGTGCCAGCAGTTACCCCAATGAGCCCCAGCATTTT. The encoded protein is CASSYPNEPQHF.

The rearrangement uses TRBV29-1 and TRBJ1-2; 7 nucleotides agree with TRBD1. CDR1 SQVTM and CDR2 ANQGSEA come from the germline V gene. Trimming took 6 bases from V and 5 from J; bases not matched to a gene: 6. CDR3 length equals 12 residues. CDR3 in DNA: TGCAGCGTAAGGGGGCAGCTGTATGGCTACACCTTC. This translates into CSVRGQLYGYTF. Using reference TRBV29-1 and TRBJ1-2 for the parts outside the CDR3, the full variable domain is SAVISQKPSRDICQRGTSLTIQCQVDSQVTMMFWYRQQPGQSLTLIATANQGSEATYESGFVIDKFPISRPNLTFSTLTVSNMSPEDSSIYLCSVRGQLYGYTFGSGTRLTVV.

J is TRBJ1-5 and V is TRBV24-1; a possible D gene is TRBD1 (6 bases). The germline CDR1 and CDR2 sequences are KGHDR and SFDVKD. V lost 4 bases, J lost 7 bases, and 13 bases lay in between. This CDR3 has 14 amino acids. The CDR3: CATSEAGVGQPQHF. In DNA, the CDR3 is TGTGCCACCAGTGAAGCAGGGGTAGGACAGCCCCAGCATTTT.

The rearrangement joins TRBV18 to TRBJ1-1, with 8 bases fitting TRBD1. The CDR3 runs to 16 residues. Germline loops: CDR1 KGHSH, CDR2 LQKENI. V lost 4 bases to trimming and J lost 0 bases; unmatched junction nucleotides: 7. CDR3 sequence: CASSLRQGALNTEAFF. Here the CDR3 DNA reads TGTGCCAGCTCACTTCGCCAGGGGGCCCTGAACACTGAAGCTTTCTTT.

The rearrangement joins TRBV9 to TRBJ2-2; 14 nucleotides agree with TRBD2. The V gene end was trimmed by 0 bases and the J gene end by 3 bases; junction bases not matched to a gene: 4. The CDR3 is made up of 18 amino acids. Looked up from germline, CDR1 is SGDLS and CDR2 is YYNGEE. CDR3 nucleotide sequence: TGTGCCAGCAGCGTAGGACTAGCGGGGGGGCCGTACACCGGGGAGCTGTTTTTT. Amino acids: CASSVGLAGGPYTGELFF.

This clone was seen a single time. This rearrangement joins TRBV6-5 to TRBJ2-1; 9 bases are shared with TRBD2. The CDR3 is 15 amino acids. The J segment lost 12 bases and the V segment lost 0 bases, leaving 9 bases of the junction unmatched. The V gene's germline CDR1 is MNHEY and CDR2 SVGAGI. The CDR3 sequence: CASSYSRGTSNGQFF. The CDR3 nucleotides read TGTGCCAGCAGTTACTCGAGGGGGACTAGCAACGGGCAGTTCTTC.

This chain links TRBV4-2 with TRBJ2-3, with TRBD2 matching 12 bases. Germline CDR1 and CDR2: LGHNA and YNFKEQ. The CDR3 loop spans 17 amino acids. The V gene end was trimmed by 0 bases and the J gene end by 5 bases; junction bases not matched to a gene: 6. The CDR3 sequence is CASSQDPPSGGVDTQYF. CDR3 in DNA: TGTGCCAGCAGCCAAGATCCCCCTAGCGGGGGGGTAGATACGCAGTATTTT.

This clone came up once. Germline and junction disagree at one end, which may indicate a read error. The V and J genes are TRBV7-7 and TRBJ2-1, with TRBD2 identical over 8 bases. Germline V CDR1 and CDR2: SSHAT, FNYEAQ (reference sequence). This CDR3 comprises 15 residues. The CDR3 reads CASSPLAAVYNEQFF. CDR3 bases: TGTGCTAGCAGCCCACTAGCGGCCGTCTACAATGAGCAGTTCTTC.